The 20 T cell receptor beta chains listed next were all sequenced from one sample in a study of regulatory T cells in long-lasting Graves disease. Arm-PCR of CDR3 regions and iRepertoire HTBI primers were the basis on which TCR beta libraries were built. Using its own MiXCR run on the multiplex PCR reads, TCRdb lists one record per CDR3 protein. The sample has roughly 420,000 distinct CDR3 sequences; about 14% are singletons. Indicated time point: newly diagnosed GD, antithyroid drugs for less than 3 months. From RNA extracted from PBMCs, the TCR library was made. The input for sequencing was peripheral blood mononuclear cells (PBMCs), taken at new diagnosis, from a patient treated with antithyroid drugs. All receptors derive from a female donor with Graves disease.

This clonotype has a count of ten or more. This chain uses TRBV12-3 or TRBV12-4 with TRBJ1-1; no clear D. Between the trimmed V and J ends, which lost 6 bases and 1 base, there was a span of 12 bases. The CDR3 covers 14 residues. The CDR3 region is CASSLARGNTEAFF. The DNA for the CDR3 is TGTGCCAGCAGCTTGGCGCGGGGGAACACTGAAGCTTTCTTT.

This clonotype was picked up a small number of times. The chain is built from TRBV14 and TRBJ1-4; 8 positions match TRBD1. CDR1 SGHDN and CDR2 FVKESK come from the germline V gene. After removal of 5 bases from V and 8 bases from J, the junction contained 10 bases not matched to a gene. The CDR3 runs 15 residues. The CDR3 region has the DNA TGTGCCAGCAGCACGACAGGGGTACGACGAGAAAAACTGTTTTTT. This translates into CASSTTGVRREKLFF.

This clonotype occurred a few times. J is TRBJ2-2 and V is TRBV7-9, with 10 bases fitting TRBD1. After removal of 5 bases from V and 5 bases from J, the junction contained 8 bases not matched to a gene. Germline V gene lookup returns CDR1 SEHNR and CDR2 FQNEAQ (reference sequence). This CDR3 is 16 amino acids long. CDR3 coding DNA: TGTGCCAGCAGCCCGAGTGGGACAGGGGTAACCGGGGAGCTGTTTTTT. This translates into CASSPSGTGVTGELFF. The full variable domain, completed using reference TRBV7-9 and TRBJ2-2, is DTGVSQNPRHKITKRGQNVTFRCDPISEHNRLYWYRQTLGQGPEFLTYFQNEAQLEKSRLLSDRFSAERPKGSFSTLEIQRTEQGDSAMYLCASSPSGTGVTGELFFGEGSRLTVL.

This clonotype was seen at least ten times. The chain recombines TRBV5-6 with TRBJ1-2, with D unresolved. The CDR3 runs to 16 residues. Trimming removed 4 bases at V and 2 bases at J, with 18 bases between. Germline V gene sequence: CDR1 SGHDT, CDR2 YYEEEE. The CDR3 spells CASSPGWTAVNYGYTF. The CDR3 DNA reads as TGTGCCAGCAGCCCTGGCTGGACGGCGGTGAACTATGGCTACACCTTC.

This clonotype was found many times. V gene TRBV12-3 or TRBV12-4 combines with J gene TRBJ1-6; D not certain. V was cut by 2 bases and J by 9 bases, with 2 bases left in between. The CDR3 totals 11 residues. In nucleotides, the CDR3 is TGTGCCAGCAGTTTACGTTCACCCCTCCACTTT. This sequence encodes CASSLRSPLHF.

The chain uses TRBV7-6 and TRBJ1-1; D unclear. Germline CDR1 and CDR2: SGHVS and FNYEAQ. The germline V and J ends were trimmed by 8 bases and 0 bases, with 7 bases remaining between them. The length of the CDR3 is 12 residues. CDR3 in amino acids: CASGQLNTEAFF. The CDR3 DNA reads as TGTGCCAGCGGGCAGCTGAACACTGAAGCTTTCTTT.

This clonotype came up many times. The chain employs TRBV20-1 and TRBJ2-2; TRBD1 is a possible D gene (6 bases). Germline CDR1 is DFQATT and CDR2 is SNEGSKA (reference sequence). V was clipped by 1 base and J by 6 bases, with 12 bases between them. The length of the CDR3 is 14 residues. CDR3 DNA sequence: TGCAGTGCTAGAGTCCGGGACAACGCCGGGGAGCTGTTTTTT. This gives the protein CSARVRDNAGELFF.

This clonotype was recorded at least ten times. The chain joins TRBV28 to TRBJ2-7; the match to TRBD1 covers 8 bases. The CDR3 spans 16 residues. The trim removed 4 bases at V and 7 bases at J, leaving 15 bases unmatched. In germline, CDR1 is MDHEN, CDR2 SYDVKM. The CDR3 here is CASSSAQGASLGEQYF. In DNA, the CDR3 is TGTGCCAGCAGTTCCGCGCAGGGGGCGAGTCTGGGGGAGCAGTACTTC.

This clonotype has at least ten counts. The chain recombines TRBV28 with TRBJ1-2; the D gene is possibly TRBD1 (6 bases). V was shortened by 1 base and J by 8 bases, with 14 bases between the two germline ends. CDR1 is MDHEN and CDR2 is SYDVKM in the germline V gene. The CDR3 is 14 residues long. CDR3 in amino acids: CASSLSQGLRGYTF. In DNA form, the CDR3 reads TGTGCCAGCAGTTTATCACAGGGTCTTAGGGGCTACACCTTC.

This clonotype has a count of ten or more. This CDR3 reads CASGLNYGTENSNQPQHF. CDR3 coding DNA: TGTGCTAGTGGTTTGAATTACGGGACAGAGAATAGCAATCAGCCCCAGCATTTT. The J gene is TRBJ1-5, the V gene TRBV12-5; 7 bases agree with TRBD1. The CDR3 runs to 18 residues. The germline CDR1 and CDR2 sequences are LGHNT and FRNRAP. Unmatched junction bases numbered 10, after V lost 2 bases and J lost 0 bases.

The chain combines TRBV5-6 with TRBJ2-1; TRBD2 aligns across 7 bases. The germline V gene has CDR1 SGHDT and CDR2 YYEEEE. This CDR3 region has 14 residues. Trimming at V came to 3 bases and at J to 4 bases, leaving 4 bases not matched to a gene. CDR3 in amino acids: CASSWTSAYNEQFF. CDR3 DNA sequence: TGTGCCAGCAGCTGGACTAGTGCTTACAATGAGCAGTTCTTC.

A single count supports this clonotype. V and J are TRBV2 and TRBJ2-3; D may be TRBD1 (7 bases). CDR1 is SNHLY, CDR2 FYNNEI, per germline. CDR3 length: 16 amino acids. With 3 bases removed from V and 1 base from J, the gap between germline ends came to 14 bases. As DNA, the CDR3 is TGTGCCAGCAGTGAGATCAGGGGGGTTGGCACAGATACGCAGTATTTT. It yields the protein CASSEIRGVGTDTQYF.

V and J are TRBV27 and TRBJ2-1, with 14 bases fitting TRBD2. Per germline, CDR1 MNHEY and CDR2 SMNVEV (reference sequence). Germline trimming cut 10 bases from V and 4 bases from J; bases unmatched to any gene: 12. This CDR3 is 17 amino acids long. DNA of the CDR3: TGTGCCACTTCGAAAAGACTAGCGGGAGGGGGTTACAATGAGCAGTTCTTC. This gives the protein CATSKRLAGGGYNEQFF.

This clonotype appeared many times. V is TRBV7-2 and J is TRBJ1-4; D might be TRBD1 (5 bases). The CDR3 covers 17 residues. Trimming stripped 5 bases from V and 8 bases from J, with 24 bases between. CDR1 and CDR2 (germline): SGHTA, FQGNSA. The CDR3 loop is CASSHWGRAYRDEKLFF. The CDR3 coding sequence is TGTGCCAGCAGCCATTGGGGCAGGGCGTATCGGGACGAAAAACTGTTTTTT. Supplemented by reference TRBV7-2 and TRBJ1-4, the full variable domain reads GAGVSQSPSNKVTEKGKDVELRCDPISGHTALYWYRQSLGQGLEFLIYFQGNSAPDKSGLPSDRFSAERTGGSVSTLTIQRTQQEDSAVYLCASSHWGRAYRDEKLFFGSGTQLSVL.

Ten or more counts support this clonotype. This chain joins TRBV28 and TRBJ1-2; D is possibly TRBD1 (6 bases). CDR1 MDHEN and CDR2 SYDVKM come from the germline V gene. This CDR3 spans 11 amino acids. The V and J ends lost 6 bases and 7 bases respectively, with 9 bases between them. In DNA form, the CDR3 reads TGTGCCAGCAGACAGGACAGTGGCTACACCTTC. It is translated as CASRQDSGYTF.

This clonotype was seen a few times. This chain connects TRBV5-1 to TRBJ1-2, with 8 positions matching TRBD1. The germline V gene has CDR1 SGHRS and CDR2 YFSETQ. The CDR3 is 14 amino acids. Trimming at V came to 3 bases and at J to 8 bases, leaving 9 bases not matched to a gene. DNA for the CDR3: TGCGCCAGCAGCTCAACCTCACAGGGGGGCGGCTACACCTTC. Its protein is CASSSTSQGGGYTF.

In this sample, this clonotype turned up a few times. The chain has TRBV7-9 and TRBJ2-1, with a tentative D call TRBD1 (5 bases). This CDR3 is built from 16 residues. V dropped 2 bases and J dropped 0 bases, with 11 bases sitting between them. Looked up from germline, CDR1 is SEHNR and CDR2 is FQNEAQ (reference sequence). The CDR3 DNA reads as TGTGCCAGCAGCTTAAATCCAGGGTTCTCCTACAATGAGCAGTTCTTC. Translated, it gives CASSLNPGFSYNEQFF.

At least ten counts were recorded for this clonotype. The gene calls are TRBV20-1 and TRBJ2-1; D remains unclear. This CDR3 contains 15 residues. Trimming pared 4 bases from V and 7 bases from J, leaving 20 bases between. Per germline, CDR1 DFQATT and CDR2 SNEGSKA (reference sequence). The CDR3 DNA reads TGCAGTGCTATGAAGAGAGCTTCGGCGCGGAATGAGCAGTTCTTC. It translates to CSAMKRASARNEQFF.

This chain links TRBV19 with TRBJ1-1, with 12 nucleotides matching TRBD1. With V trimmed by 9 bases and J by 10 bases, 12 bases remained unmatched. The CDR3 has 14 amino acids. The germline V gene has CDR1 LNHDA and CDR2 SQIVND (reference sequence). The CDR3 nucleotides read TGTGCCAGCAGCCAGGGGACAGGGGGCGGCGGAGCTTTCTTT. It is translated as CASSQGTGGGGAFF.

The chain has TRBV7-2 and TRBJ2-5; 13 bases fit TRBD2. The junction had 8 bases not matched to a gene; V was cut back by 6 bases and J by 10 bases. This CDR3 contains 14 residues. CDR1 is SGHTA and CDR2 is FQGNSA in the germline V gene. CDR3: CASSPTSGRANQYF. The CDR3 region has the DNA TGTGCCAGCAGTCCCACTAGCGGGAGGGCTAACCAGTACTTC.